This TCR beta chain was recorded in a study of T-cell reconstitution after alpha-beta-depleted transplantation in children. Unique molecular identifiers were incorporated when the TCRbeta library was constructed. TCRdb fed the PCR reads into MiXCR, producing one record per CDR3 protein. Altogether roughly 400,000 distinct CDR3 sequences are present, roughly 43% being singletons, with the ten largest covering 27%. The V and J ends lost 0 bases and 3 bases respectively, with 10 bases between them. Looked up from germline, CDR1 is SGDLS and CDR2 is YYNGEE. The CDR3 extends over 15 amino acids. This clonotype showed up just a few times. As yet, its antigen is unknown. Points from the study as a whole: One year post-transplant, T-cell counts and diversity were largely derived from T cells produced anew. Several hundred graft clones that had expanded were reportedly the source of alpha-beta T cells about two months after transplant. Surviving thymic progenitors and recipient T cells were the source of high TCRbeta diversity at day 60 in some patients.

The chain carries TRBV9 and TRBJ1-5; D unclear. Sample: PBMCs, taken before TCRalphabeta/CD19-depleted stem cell transplant. This TCR derives from a girl aged 2-10 years with aplastic anemia, due to receive a stem cell transplant. The CDR3 DNA follows: TGTGCCAGCAGCGTAGAGGATTCACTCAATCAGCCCCAGCATTTT. This codes for CASSVEDSLNQPQHF.